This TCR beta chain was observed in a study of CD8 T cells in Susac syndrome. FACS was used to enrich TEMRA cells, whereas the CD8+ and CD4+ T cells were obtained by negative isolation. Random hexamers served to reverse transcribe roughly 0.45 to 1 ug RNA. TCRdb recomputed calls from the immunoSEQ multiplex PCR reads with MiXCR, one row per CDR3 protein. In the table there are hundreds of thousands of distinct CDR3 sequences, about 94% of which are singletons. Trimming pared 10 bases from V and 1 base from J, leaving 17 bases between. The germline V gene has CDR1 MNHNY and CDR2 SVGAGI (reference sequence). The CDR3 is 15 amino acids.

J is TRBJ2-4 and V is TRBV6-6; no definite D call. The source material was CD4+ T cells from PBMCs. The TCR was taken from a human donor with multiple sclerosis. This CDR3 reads CATCKGGRAKNIQYF. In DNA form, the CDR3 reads TGTGCCACCTGTAAGGGCGGCCGGGCCAAAAACATTCAGTACTTC.